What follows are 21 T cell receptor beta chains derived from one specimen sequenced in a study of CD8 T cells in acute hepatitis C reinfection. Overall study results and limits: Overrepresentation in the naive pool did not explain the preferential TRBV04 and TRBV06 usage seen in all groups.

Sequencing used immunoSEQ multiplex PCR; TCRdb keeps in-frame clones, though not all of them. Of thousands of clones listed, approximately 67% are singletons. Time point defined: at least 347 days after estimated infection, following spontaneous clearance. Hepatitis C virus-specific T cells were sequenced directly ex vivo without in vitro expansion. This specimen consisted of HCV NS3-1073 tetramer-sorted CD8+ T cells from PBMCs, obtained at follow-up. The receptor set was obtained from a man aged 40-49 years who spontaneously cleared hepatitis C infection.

The CDR3 reads CASSNLGGHGGYTDTQYF. The CDR3 nucleotides are TGTGCCAGCAGCAATCTCGGCGGACACGGCGGGTACACAGATACGCAGTATTTT. This chain joins TRBV4-2 and TRBJ2-3, with D perhaps assigned TRBD1 or TRBD2 (5 bases each). Trimming removed 5 bases from V and 2 bases from J, with 23 bases in between. The CDR3 contains 18 residues. CDR1 and CDR2 from the germline V gene are LGHNA and YNFKEQ.

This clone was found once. CDR3 bases: TGCAGCGTTGAAGGGGGAACTAATGAAAAACTGTTTTTT. Its protein product is CSVEGGTNEKLFF. This chain links TRBV29-1 with TRBJ1-4; no definite D call. This CDR3 region has 13 residues. Germline CDR1 is SQVTM and CDR2 is ANQGSEA. V was shortened by 1 base and J by 1 base, with 4 bases between the two germline ends.

The CDR3 coding sequence is TGTTCATTGGGACAGAACTACAATGAGCAGTTCTTC. It codes for CSLGQNYNEQFF. The chain has TRBV7-9 and TRBJ2-1; TRBD1 agrees at 7 bases. CDR1 SEHNR and CDR2 FQNEAQ come from the germline V gene (reference sequence). This CDR3 region has 12 residues. Using reference TRBV7-9 and TRBJ2-1 for the parts outside the CDR3, the full variable domain is DTGVSQNPRHKITKRGQNVTFRCDPISEHNRLYWYRQTLGQGPEFLTYFQNEAQLEKSRLLSDRFSAERPKGSFSTLEIQRTEQGDSAMYLCSLGQNYNEQFFGPGTRLTVL.

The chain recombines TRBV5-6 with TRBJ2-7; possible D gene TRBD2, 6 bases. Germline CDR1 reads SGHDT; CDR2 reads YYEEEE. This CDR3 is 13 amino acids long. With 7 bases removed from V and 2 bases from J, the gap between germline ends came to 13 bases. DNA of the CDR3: TGTGCCAGCTCTTATGGAGGGACCTACGAGCAGTACGTC. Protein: CASSYGGTYEQYV.

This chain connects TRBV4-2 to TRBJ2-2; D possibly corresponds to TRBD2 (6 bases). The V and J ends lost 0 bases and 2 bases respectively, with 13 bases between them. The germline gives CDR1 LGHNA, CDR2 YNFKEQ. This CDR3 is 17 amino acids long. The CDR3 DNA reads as TGTGCCAGCAGCCAAGAAATGGGCGGGACCAACACCGGGGAGCTGTTTTTT. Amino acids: CASSQEMGGTNTGELFF.

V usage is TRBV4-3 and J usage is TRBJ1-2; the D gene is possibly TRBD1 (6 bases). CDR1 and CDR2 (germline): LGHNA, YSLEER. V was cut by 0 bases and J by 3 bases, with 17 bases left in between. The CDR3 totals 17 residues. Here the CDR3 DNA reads TGCGCCAGCAGCCAAGATCGGGGGCCAAACACGTACTATGGCTACACCTTC. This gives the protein CASSQDRGPNTYYGYTF.

Here the CDR3 reads CASSEAMTSGSIGELFF. The CDR3 nucleotides read TGTGCCAGCAGTGAAGCGATGACTAGCGGGAGTATTGGGGAGCTGTTTTTT. V is TRBV2 and J is TRBJ2-2; TRBD2 matches 12 bases. Trimming took 0 bases from V and 8 from J; bases not matched to a gene: 7. The CDR3 covers 17 residues. In germline, CDR1 is SNHLY, CDR2 FYNNEI.

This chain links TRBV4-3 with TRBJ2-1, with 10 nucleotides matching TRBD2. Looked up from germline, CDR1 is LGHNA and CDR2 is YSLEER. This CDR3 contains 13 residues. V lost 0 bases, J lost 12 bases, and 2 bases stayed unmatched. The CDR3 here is CASSQDSGRTQFF. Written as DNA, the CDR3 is TGCGCCAGCAGCCAAGATAGCGGGAGGACGCAGTTCTTC.

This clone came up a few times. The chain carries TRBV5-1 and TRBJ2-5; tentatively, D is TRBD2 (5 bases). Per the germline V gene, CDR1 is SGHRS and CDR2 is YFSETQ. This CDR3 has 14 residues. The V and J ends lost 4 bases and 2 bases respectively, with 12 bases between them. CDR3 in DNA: TGCGCCAGCAGCCCGGAGCCGGGGCAAGAGACCCAGTACTTC. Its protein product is CASSPEPGQETQYF.

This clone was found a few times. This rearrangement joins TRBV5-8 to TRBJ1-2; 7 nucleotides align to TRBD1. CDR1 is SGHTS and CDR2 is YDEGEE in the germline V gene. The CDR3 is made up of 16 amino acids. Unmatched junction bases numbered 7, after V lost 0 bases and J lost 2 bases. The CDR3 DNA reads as TGTGCCAGCAGCTTGGGAGGGGGCACAGTCAACTATGGCTACACCTTC. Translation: CASSLGGGTVNYGYTF.

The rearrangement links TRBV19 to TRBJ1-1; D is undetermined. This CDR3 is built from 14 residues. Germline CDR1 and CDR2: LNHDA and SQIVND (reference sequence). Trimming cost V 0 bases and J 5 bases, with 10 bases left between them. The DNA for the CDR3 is TGTGCCAGTAGTATAGAGGCTCCCGGAACTGAAGCTTTCTTT. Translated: CASSIEAPGTEAFF.

CDR3 DNA: TGTGCCAGCAGCCTTATAGCGGGGGGAGGTGAGACCCAGTACTTC. It codes for CASSLIAGGGETQYF. The J gene is TRBJ2-5, the V gene TRBV5-4, with 10 bases aligning to TRBD2. The junction had 8 bases not matched to a gene; V was cut back by 4 bases and J by 5 bases. This CDR3 is 15 amino acids long. Germline V gives CDR1 SGHNT, CDR2 YYREEE (reference sequence).

The CDR3, as DNA: TGCGCCAGCAGCCTCGCAGGGGGCATCCAAGAGACCCAGTACTTC. Translation gives CASSLAGGIQETQYF. The rearrangement uses TRBV4-1 and TRBJ2-5; 8 nucleotides align to TRBD1. The CDR3 runs 15 residues. Germline V gene lookup returns CDR1 MGHRA and CDR2 YSYEKL. The junction had 5 bases not matched to a gene; V was cut back by 4 bases and J by 1 base.

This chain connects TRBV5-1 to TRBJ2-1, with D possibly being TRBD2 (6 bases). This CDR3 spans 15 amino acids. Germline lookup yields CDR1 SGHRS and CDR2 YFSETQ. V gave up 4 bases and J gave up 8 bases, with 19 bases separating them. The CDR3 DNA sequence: TGCGCCAGCAGCGACCGGACTGTTTGGGGGGATGAGCAGTTCTTC. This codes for CASSDRTVWGDEQFF.

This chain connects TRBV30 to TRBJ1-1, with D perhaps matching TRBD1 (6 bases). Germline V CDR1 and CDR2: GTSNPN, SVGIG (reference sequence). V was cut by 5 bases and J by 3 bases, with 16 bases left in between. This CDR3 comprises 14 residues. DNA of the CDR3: TGTGCCTGGGGGTTGGGGGGCGGGGACACTGAAGCTTTCTTT. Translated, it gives CAWGLGGGDTEAFF.

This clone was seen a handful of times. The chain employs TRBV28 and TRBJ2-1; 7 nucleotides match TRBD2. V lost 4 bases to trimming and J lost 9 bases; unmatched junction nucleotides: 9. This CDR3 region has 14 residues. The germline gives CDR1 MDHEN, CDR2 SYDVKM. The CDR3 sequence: CASSSRLALSEQFF. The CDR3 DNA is TGTGCCAGCAGTTCGCGACTAGCTCTATCTGAGCAGTTCTTC. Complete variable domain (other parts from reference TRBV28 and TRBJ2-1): DVKVTQSSRYLVKRTGEKVFLECVQDMDHENMFWYRQDPGLGLRLIYFSYDVKMKEKGDIPEGYSVSREKKERFSLILESASTNQTSMYLCASSSRLALSEQFFGPGTRLTVL.

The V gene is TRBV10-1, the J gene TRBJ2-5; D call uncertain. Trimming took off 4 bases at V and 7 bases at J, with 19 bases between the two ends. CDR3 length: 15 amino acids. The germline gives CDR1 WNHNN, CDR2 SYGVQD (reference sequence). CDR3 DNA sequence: TGCGCCAGCAGTGGTGAACTCAACCCGATGAGGACCCAGTACTTC. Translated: CASSGELNPMRTQYF.

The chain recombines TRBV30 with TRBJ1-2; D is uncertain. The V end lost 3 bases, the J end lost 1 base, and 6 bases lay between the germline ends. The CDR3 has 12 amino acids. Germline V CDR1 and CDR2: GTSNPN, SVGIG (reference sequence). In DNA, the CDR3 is TGTGCCTGGAGCGACAATAACTATGGCTACACCTTC. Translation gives CAWSDNNYGYTF.

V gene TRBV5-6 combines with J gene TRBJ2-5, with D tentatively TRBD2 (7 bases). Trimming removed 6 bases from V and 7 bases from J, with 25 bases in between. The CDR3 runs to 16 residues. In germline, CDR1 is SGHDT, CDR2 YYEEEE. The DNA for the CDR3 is TGTGCCAGCACTTACTGGCGGGGGCCTGGGAAGTGGACCCAGTACTTC. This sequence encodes CASTYWRGPGKWTQYF. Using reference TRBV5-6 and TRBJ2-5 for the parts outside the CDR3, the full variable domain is DAGVTQSPTHLIKTRGQQVTLRCSPKSGHDTVSWYQQALGQGPQFIFQYYEEEERQRGNFPDRFSGHQFPNYSSELNVNALLLGDSALYLCASTYWRGPGKWTQYFGPGTRLLVL.

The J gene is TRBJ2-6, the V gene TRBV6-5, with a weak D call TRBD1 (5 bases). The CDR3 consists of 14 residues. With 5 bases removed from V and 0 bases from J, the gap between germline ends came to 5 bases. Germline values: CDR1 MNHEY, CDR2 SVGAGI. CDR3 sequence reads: CASSRGSGANVLTF. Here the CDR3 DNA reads TGTGCCAGCAGTAGGGGCTCTGGGGCCAACGTCCTGACTTTC.

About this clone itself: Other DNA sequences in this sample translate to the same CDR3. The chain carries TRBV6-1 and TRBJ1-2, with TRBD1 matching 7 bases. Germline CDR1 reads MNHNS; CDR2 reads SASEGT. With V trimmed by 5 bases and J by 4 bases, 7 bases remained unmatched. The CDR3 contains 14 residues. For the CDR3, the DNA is TGTGCCAGCAGTCCGGGACAGCTGGGCTATGGCTACACCTTC. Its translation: CASSPGQLGYGYTF.